This entry lists 10 T cell receptor beta chains sequenced from one sample in a study of T cell repertoires in cytomegalovirus infection. These TCRs' antigens remain unknown. TCRdb reprocessed the reads via MiXCR and lists one record per CDR3 protein. The sample yields under 150,000 distinct CDR3 sequences, around 25% seen once. Specimen: PBMCs, sequenced either directly or after in vitro stimulation (not recorded which). The receptors were gathered from a human donor in good health (CMV status not recorded). Some clones in this sample may be carry-over from other donors' samples.

This clonotype was observed many times. The rearrangement joins TRBV7-9 to TRBJ1-2; 7 bases fit TRBD1. Germline values: CDR1 SEHNR, CDR2 FQNEAQ (reference sequence). V lost 5 bases, J lost 0 bases, and 3 bases stayed unmatched. The CDR3 has 14 residues. The CDR3 nucleotides are TGTGCCAGCAGCCCGGGACAGACTAACTATGGCTACACCTTC. Its translation: CASSPGQTNYGYTF.

The chain carries TRBV19 and TRBJ2-2; D perhaps matches TRBD2 (6 bases). Germline V gene data show CDR1 as LNHDA and CDR2 as SQIVND (reference sequence). The CDR3 totals 16 residues. Between the trimmed V and J ends, which lost 4 bases and 3 bases, there was a span of 15 bases. This CDR3 is CASSTTWRRDTGELFF. CDR3 in DNA: TGTGCCAGTAGTACCACGTGGAGGAGGGACACCGGGGAGCTGTTTTTT.

This clonotype was observed many times. The J gene is TRBJ2-4, the V gene TRBV7-2; D may match TRBD1 or TRBD2 (6 bases each). Trimming removed 1 base from V and 9 bases from J, with 22 bases in between. Germline values: CDR1 SGHTA, CDR2 FQGNSA. This CDR3 is 17 amino acids long. DNA for the CDR3: TGTGCCAGCAGCTTAGTCTTTGGCACAGGGACTTCTGGCATTCAGTACTTC. It yields the protein CASSLVFGTGTSGIQYF. Filled out from reference TRBV7-2 and TRBJ2-4, the complete variable domain reads GAGVSQSPSNKVTEKGKDVELRCDPISGHTALYWYRQSLGQGLEFLIYFQGNSAPDKSGLPSDRFSAERTGGSVSTLTIQRTQQEDSAVYLCASSLVFGTGTSGIQYFGAGTRLSVL.

The V call is TRBV7-2, the J call TRBJ1-2; D is undetermined. The CDR3 totals 15 residues. V lost 1 base to trimming and J lost 3 bases, with 12 bases between them. The germline gives CDR1 SGHTA, CDR2 FQGNSA. CDR3 protein: CASSLGLWADYGYTF. The CDR3 region has the DNA TGTGCCAGCAGCTTAGGTCTCTGGGCCGACTATGGCTACACCTTC.

This clonotype has just a few counts. The chain carries TRBV4-3 and TRBJ1-2; TRBD1 might be the D (5 bases). Trimming shortened V by 0 bases and J by 5 bases, and 22 bases separated the two germline ends. Germline V gene sequence: CDR1 LGHNA, CDR2 YSLEER. The CDR3 runs 18 residues. CDR3 nucleotide sequence: TGCGCCAGCAGCCAAGAAGGGAGCGAAAGGGGCGGGCCATATGGCTACACCTTC. Residues: CASSQEGSERGGPYGYTF.

This clonotype came up many times. The chain carries TRBV7-6 and TRBJ2-3; D is perhaps TRBD2 (7 bases). The CDR3 spans 17 residues. Germline assignment: CDR1 SGHVS and CDR2 FNYEAQ. V was pared by 1 base and J by 1 base, with 15 bases between. DNA for the CDR3: TGTGCCAGCAGCTTAGGGGGGGGGGGCTCGGGCACAGATACGCAGTATTTT. Translation: CASSLGGGGSGTDTQYF.

The table lists this clonotype with many counts. This sequence joins TRBV19 and TRBJ2-1; D gene uncertain. CDR1 and CDR2 from the germline V gene are LNHDA and SQIVND (reference sequence). Trimming took 3 bases from V and 6 from J, leaving 9 bases between them. There are 13 residues in the CDR3. The CDR3 loop is CASSILRSNEQFF. CDR3 nucleotides: TGTGCCAGTAGTATTCTGAGAAGCAATGAGCAGTTCTTC.

J is TRBJ2-3 and V is TRBV29-1; no reliable D call. The CDR3 extends over 14 amino acids. CDR1 is SQVTM and CDR2 is ANQGSEA in the germline V gene. The V end was cut by 4 bases, the J end by 9 bases, with 20 bases between. The CDR3 protein is CSVGTSYPQITQYF. DNA for the CDR3: TGCAGCGTTGGTACAAGCTACCCACAGATAACGCAGTATTTT.

This clonotype has at least ten counts. The chain joins TRBV7-2 to TRBJ2-5; no clear D. The germline V and J ends were trimmed by 7 bases and 0 bases, with 9 bases remaining between them. From germline, CDR1 is SGHTA and CDR2 FQGNSA. This CDR3 comprises 13 residues. The CDR3 DNA reads TGTGCCAGCAACCGGGCAGACCAAGAGACCCAGTACTTC. Translation: CASNRADQETQYF.

The rearrangement links TRBV4-3 to TRBJ2-3; D remains ambiguous. Trimming stripped 1 base from V and 6 bases from J, with 11 bases between. The CDR3 length is 14 residues. The germline CDR1 and CDR2 sequences are LGHNA and YSLEER. The CDR3 region is CASSQGVTPDTQYF. CDR3 nucleotides: TGCGCCAGCAGCCAAGGGGTGACGCCCGATACGCAGTATTTT.